This T cell receptor (beta chain) was captured in a study of blood T cell repertoires in COVID-19. Study summary: The United States, Italy and Spain provided the acute and convalescent COVID-19 samples.

As originally analysed: Amplifying reference gene primers gave estimates of nucleated cell counts. The method was immunoSEQ multiplex PCR; TCRdb's version includes in-frame clones alone and lacks a portion of them. Clonal size and the V and J genes are those of that table, whereas D and trimming came from the DNA. The profile covers roughly 330,000 clones, with roughly 88% appearing a single time and around 1.5% taken by the ten largest. Sequencing was done on a sample of peripheral blood. The TCR sequence derives from a woman aged 45-65 years with acute or convalescent COVID-19.

The CDR3 loop is CASSRATSDLSYNEQFF. The CDR3 DNA reads TGTGCCAGCAGCCGAGCAACTAGCGACCTGTCCTACAATGAGCAGTTCTTC. The genes are TRBV4-2 and TRBJ2-1; 7 positions agree with TRBD2. Germline V lookup: CDR1 LGHNA, CDR2 YNFKEQ. J gave up 1 base and V 4 bases, and 10 bases lay outside the gene matches. The CDR3 runs 17 residues.